This T cell receptor (beta chain) comes out of a study of blood T cell repertoires in COVID-19. Study-wide background: The United States, Italy and Spain provided the acute and convalescent COVID-19 samples. PBMCs, B-cell-depleted T cells, or T cells provided the cDNA or gDNA that made up the material.

Authors' processing steps: Estimated nucleated cell counts came from reference gene primer amplification. This table comes from immunoSEQ multiplex PCR, and its TCRdb copy is limited to in-frame clones, with some not included. Clone size and V and J calls were adopted from that table, with D and trimming inferred from the DNA. The table has 86,000 or so clones, more than 75% seen once. This CDR3 comprises 15 residues. Germline V gene sequence: CDR1 MNHEY, CDR2 SVGAGI. V shed 7 bases and J shed 0 bases, with 13 bases lying between them. This clone appeared a few times. The receptor was derived from a woman aged 80 or over with acute or convalescent COVID-19. Input material: peripheral blood. This chain connects TRBV6-5 to TRBJ2-4, with a tentative D call TRBD2 (6 bases). CDR3 nucleotide sequence: TGTGCCAGCAAAGGTAGCGGACTAGCCAAAAACATTCAGTACTTC. It translates to CASKGSGLAKNIQYF.